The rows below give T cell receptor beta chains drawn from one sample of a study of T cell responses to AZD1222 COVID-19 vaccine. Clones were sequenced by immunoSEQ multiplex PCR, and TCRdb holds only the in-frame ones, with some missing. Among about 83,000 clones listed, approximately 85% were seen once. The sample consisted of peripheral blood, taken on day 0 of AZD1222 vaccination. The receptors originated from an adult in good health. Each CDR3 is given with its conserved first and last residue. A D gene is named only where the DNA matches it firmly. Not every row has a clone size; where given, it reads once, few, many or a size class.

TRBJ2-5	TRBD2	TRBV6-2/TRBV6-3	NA	TGTGCCAGCAGTTACTCGCTCGGACTAGCGGGGGTATACCAAGAGACCCAGTACTTC	CASSYSLGLAGVYQETQYF
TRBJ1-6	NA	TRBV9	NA	TGTGCCAGCAGCGTACTTGATACACCCCTCCACTTT	CASSVLDTPLHF
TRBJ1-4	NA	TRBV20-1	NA	TGCAGTGCTAGTGGATCACAGGGATCCAAAAAACTGTTTTTT	CSASGSQGSKKLFF
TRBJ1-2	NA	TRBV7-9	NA	TGTGCCAGCAGCTTATCGACAGCCCAGAAAATCTATGGCTACACCTTC	CASSLSTAQKIYGYTF
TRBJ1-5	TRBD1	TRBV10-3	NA	TGTGCCATCAGTGGGGACAGTTTCAATCAGCCCCAGCATTTT	CAISGDSFNQPQHF
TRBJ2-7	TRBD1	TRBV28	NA	TGTGCCAGCAGTTTACCGCGGACAGGGAGGAACGAGCAGTACTTC	CASSLPRTGRNEQYF
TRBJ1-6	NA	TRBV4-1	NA	TGCGCCAGCAGCCAAGGTCTCCCGCGGGGCGCCTATAATTCACCCCTCCACTTT	CASSQGLPRGAYNSPLHF
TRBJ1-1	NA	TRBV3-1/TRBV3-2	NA	TGTGCCAGCAGCCAAGATCGGGTCGCTTTCTTT	CASSQDRVAFF
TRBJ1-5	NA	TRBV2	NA	TGTGCCAGCAAGTGGACAAATAATCAGCCCCAGCATTTT	CASKWTNNQPQHF
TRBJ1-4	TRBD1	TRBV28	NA	TGTGCCAGTAACAAGGAGGGGGCCGGTGAAAAACTGTTTTTT	CASNKEGAGEKLFF
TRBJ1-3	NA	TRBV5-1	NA	TGCGCCAGCAGCTTCTGGGGGGGAAACACCATATATTTT	CASSFWGGNTIYF
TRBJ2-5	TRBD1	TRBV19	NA	TGTGCCAGTAGTATGCGCAGGGGGAGCCAGAAGACCCAGTACTTC	CASSMRRGSQKTQYF
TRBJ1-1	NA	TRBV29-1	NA	TGCAGCGCAGACGGTTCTGGCGAAGCTTTCTTT	CSADGSGEAFF
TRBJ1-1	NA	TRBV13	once	TGTGCCAGCAGCGCACAGAACACTGAAGCTTTCTTT	CASSAQNTEAFF
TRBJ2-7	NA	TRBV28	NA	TGTGCCAGCAGTAGTGACATTTCGAGCTCCTACGAGCAGTACTTC	CASSSDISSSYEQYF
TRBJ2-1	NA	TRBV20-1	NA	TGCAGTGCTAGTACACCCGCGGCGGTCTCCTACAATGAGCAGTTCTTC	CSASTPAAVSYNEQFF
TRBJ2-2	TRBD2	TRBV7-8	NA	TGTGCCAGCAGCTTAGTATACTTCCGGGCTAGCGGGAGATGGAACACCGGGGAGCTGTTTTTT	CASSLVYFRASGRWNTGELFF
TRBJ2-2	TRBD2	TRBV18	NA	TGTGCCAGCTCCCAACGCCGGGAGGCCGGGGAGCTGTTTTTT	CASSQRREAGELFF
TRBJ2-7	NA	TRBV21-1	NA	TGTGCCAGCAGCAAAGCCCCCCGGGGATACTCCTACGAGCAGTACTTC	CASSKAPRGYSYEQYF
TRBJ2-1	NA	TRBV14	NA	TGTGCCAGCAGCCAAACTCCACTTCAAAATGAGCAGTTCTTC	CASSQTPLQNEQFF
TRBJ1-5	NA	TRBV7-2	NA	TGTGCCAGCAGCTACAGGGAAGGCAATCAGCCCCAGCATTTT	CASSYREGNQPQHF
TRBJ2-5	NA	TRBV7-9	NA	TGTGCCAGCAGCTTAGCGGGGGGGGCCCAGGAGACCCAGTACTTC	CASSLAGGAQETQYF
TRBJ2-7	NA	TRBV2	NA	TGTGCCAGCAGTGTGGACACCCTTATACTGCAGTACTTC	CASSVDTLILQYF
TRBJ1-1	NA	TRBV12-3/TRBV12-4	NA	TGTGCCAGCAGTTTATTGAGGGACACTGAAGCTTTCTTT	CASSLLRDTEAFF
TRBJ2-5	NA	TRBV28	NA	TGTGCCAGCATGGAACAGCAAGAGACCCAGTACTTC	CASMEQQETQYF
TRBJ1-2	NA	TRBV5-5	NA	TGTGCCAGCAGCTTTCTGGCAGAGACCTATGGCTACACCTTC	CASSFLAETYGYTF
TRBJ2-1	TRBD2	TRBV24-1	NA	TGTGCCACCAGTGACCAGATAGCGGGGAACTACAATGAGCAGTTCTTC	CATSDQIAGNYNEQFF
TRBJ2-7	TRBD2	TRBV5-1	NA	TGCGCCAGCAGCGATACTAGCGGACACTCCTACGAGCAGTACTTC	CASSDTSGHSYEQYF
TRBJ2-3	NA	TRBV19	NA	TGTGCCAGTAGTACCCGAAGCTCCTATACGCAGTATTTT	CASSTRSSYTQYF
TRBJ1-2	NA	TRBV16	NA	TGTGCCAGCAGCCAAGGAAGTGGCTACACCTTC	CASSQGSGYTF
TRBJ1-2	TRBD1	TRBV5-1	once	TGCGCCAGCACCCGGGACAGAGCTAACTATGGCTACACCTTC	CASTRDRANYGYTF
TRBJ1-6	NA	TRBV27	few	TGTGCCAGCAGTTTATCGAGTGGTAATAATTCACCCCTCCACTTT	CASSLSSGNNSPLHF
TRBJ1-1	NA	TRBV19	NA	TGTGCCAGTAGTATCCGGGGGATGAGCACTGAAGCTTTCTTT	CASSIRGMSTEAFF
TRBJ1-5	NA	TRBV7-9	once	TGTGCCAGCAGCTTAGGGCCACTTGCGTCCAATCAGCCCCAGCATTTT	CASSLGPLASNQPQHF
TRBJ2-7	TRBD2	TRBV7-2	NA	TGTGCCAGCAGCTTAGAGACTAGCGGGAGCATTGGGTACGAGCAGTACTTC	CASSLETSGSIGYEQYF
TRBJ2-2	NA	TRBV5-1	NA	TGCGCCAGCAGCTTGGAAGGGACCGGGGAGCTGTTTTTT	CASSLEGTGELFF
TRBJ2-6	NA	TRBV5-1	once	TGCGCCAGCAGCTTGAGTACAGCTAGTTCTGGGGCCAACGTCCTGACTTTC	CASSLSTASSGANVLTF
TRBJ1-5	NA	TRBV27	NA	TGTGCCAGCAGTTCGGCGAGGGGAAGTTATAGCAATCAGCCCCAGCATTTT	CASSSARGSYSNQPQHF
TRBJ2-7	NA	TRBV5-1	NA	TGCGCCAGCAGCCGTATCCAGGCAGACGAGCAGTACTTC	CASSRIQADEQYF
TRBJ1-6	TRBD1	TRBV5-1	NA	TGCGCCAGCAGCTTGGAATTGGGGACAGGGGGCTTTGATTCACCCCTCCACTTT	CASSLELGTGGFDSPLHF
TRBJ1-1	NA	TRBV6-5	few	TGTGCCAGCAGTTACTCCCCGGTCACTGAAGCTTTCTTT	CASSYSPVTEAFF
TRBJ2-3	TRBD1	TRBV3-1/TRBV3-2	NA	TGTGCCAGCAGCTTCGGACAGGGGCCAGGGGATACGCAGTATTTT	CASSFGQGPGDTQYF
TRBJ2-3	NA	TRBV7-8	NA	TGTGCCAGCAGCTTGGTGACTAGAGGGGCAGATACGCAGTATTTT	CASSLVTRGADTQYF
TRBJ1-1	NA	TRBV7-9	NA	TGTGCCAGCAGCTTTCAACGTAACACTGAAGCTTTCTTT	CASSFQRNTEAFF
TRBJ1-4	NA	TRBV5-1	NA	TGCGCCAGCAGCTTGGGTGGGCGGTATAATGAAAAACTGTTTTTT	CASSLGGRYNEKLFF
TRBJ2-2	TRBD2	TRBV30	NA	TGTGCTTGCGGGGGGACAAACACCGGGGAGCTGTTTTTT	CACGGTNTGELFF
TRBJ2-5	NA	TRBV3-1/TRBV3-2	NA	TGTGCCAGCAGCCAAGGGTACAGGAGCGGAGAGACCCAGTACTTC	CASSQGYRSGETQYF
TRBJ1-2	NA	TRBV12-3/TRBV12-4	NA	TGTGCCAGCAGTCCAGGGTGGGGGAATGGCTACACCTTC	CASSPGWGNGYTF
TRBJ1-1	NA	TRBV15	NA	TGTGCCACCAGCAGAGAGGGACAGAACACTGAAGCTTTCTTT	CATSREGQNTEAFF
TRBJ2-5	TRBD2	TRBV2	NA	TGTGCCAGCACCGTTCCACTAGCGGGGGCGGAGACCCAGTACTTC	CASTVPLAGAETQYF
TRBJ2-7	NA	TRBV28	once	TGTGCCAGCAGCCCTACGTTGGACGAGCAGTACTTC	CASSPTLDEQYF
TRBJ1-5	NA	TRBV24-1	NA	TGTGCCACCAGTGATCCCGGGTTGGGCAATCAGCCCCAGCATTTT	CATSDPGLGNQPQHF
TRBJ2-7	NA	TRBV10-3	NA	TGTGCCATCGGACACGAGCAGTACTTC	CAIGHEQYF
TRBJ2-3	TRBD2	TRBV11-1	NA	TGTGCCAGCCGCCCGGCGGGGGGGGCGGGAGTAAGCACGCAGTATTTT	CASRPAGGAGVSTQYF
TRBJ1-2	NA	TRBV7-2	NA	TGTGCCAGCAGCTTAAGTAACCATGGCTACACCTTC	CASSLSNHGYTF
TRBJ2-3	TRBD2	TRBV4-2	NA	TGTGCCAGCAGCCGATACCCTCGGACTAGCGGGAGGGTAACAGATACGCAGTATTTT	CASSRYPRTSGRVTDTQYF